Following are 10 T cell receptor beta chains from one sample sequenced in a study of T cell changes during pregnancy in multiple sclerosis. The repertoire was sequenced with immunoSEQ multiplex PCR; TCRdb's copy has only in-frame clones and lacks some. The sample has approximately 84,000 clones; roughly 94% are singletons. This specimen consisted of peripheral blood, obtained in the second trimester of pregnancy. These receptors were taken from a female donor in good health, enrolled as a control in a pregnancy study.

J is TRBJ2-7 and V is TRBV28; 9 bases line up with TRBD1. Germline assignment: CDR1 MDHEN and CDR2 SYDVKM. Trimming took 6 bases from V and 5 from J; bases not matched to a gene: 11. This CDR3 is built from 15 residues. CDR3 coding DNA: TGTGCCAGCAGACAACAGGGGGCAAGGACTGACGAGCAGTACTTC. This gives the protein CASRQQGARTDEQYF. Variable domain in full (rest from reference TRBV28 and TRBJ2-7): DVKVTQSSRYLVKRTGEKVFLECVQDMDHENMFWYRQDPGLGLRLIYFSYDVKMKEKGDIPEGYSVSREKKERFSLILESASTNQTSMYLCASRQQGARTDEQYFGPGTRLTVT.

This clone was found a few times. For the CDR3, the DNA is TGCAGCGCTTTAGACTCCGGGGAGCTGTTTTTT. Translation gives CSALDSGELFF. This chain links TRBV29-1 with TRBJ2-2, with D hard to call. The germline V and J ends were trimmed by 7 bases and 6 bases, with 9 bases remaining between them. Germline V gene data show CDR1 as SQVTM and CDR2 as ANQGSEA. There are 11 residues in the CDR3.

J is TRBJ2-1 and V is TRBV9, with TRBD2 matching over 7 bases. V gave up 5 bases and J gave up 0 bases; unmatched junction bases: 8. The CDR3 consists of 16 residues. In germline, CDR1 is SGDLS, CDR2 YYNGEE. The CDR3 loop is CASREGSGASYNEQFF. In nucleotides, the CDR3 is TGTGCCAGCAGAGAGGGAAGCGGGGCCTCCTACAATGAGCAGTTCTTC.

In its sample, this clone was seen once. The V gene is TRBV30, the J gene TRBJ2-1; a possible D gene is TRBD2 (6 bases). CDR3 length: 12 residues. Trimming removed 0 bases from V and 15 bases from J, with 15 bases in between. Germline values: CDR1 GTSNPN, CDR2 SVGIG (reference sequence). The DNA of the CDR3 is TGTGCCTGGAGTGTCCCCTCTAGCGAGGGGTTCTTC. Protein: CAWSVPSSEGFF. Full variable domain (rest looked up from reference TRBV30 and TRBJ2-1): SQTIHQWPATLVQPVGSPLSLECTVEGTSNPNLYWYRQAAGRGLQLLFYSVGIGQISSEVPQNLSASRPQDRQFILSSKKLLLSDSGFYLCAWSVPSSEGFFGPGTRLTVL.

This clone has just one count. The J gene is TRBJ2-1, the V gene TRBV10-3, with TRBD1 identical over 9 bases. V was pared by 3 bases and J by 1 base, with 13 bases of the junction left unmatched. Germline-derived CDR1 and CDR2 are ENHRY and SYGVKD. This CDR3 spans 19 amino acids. The CDR3, as DNA: TGTGCCATCAGTGATTTCCCTGACAGGGGGTCAATTTCCTACAATGAGCAGTTCTTC. The encoded protein is CAISDFPDRGSISYNEQFF.

This clone was seen just once. V is TRBV18 and J is TRBJ2-7; 7 bases match TRBD1. The CDR3 is 13 amino acids. V shed 4 bases and J 6 bases; nucleotides not matched to a gene: 6. Germline lookup yields CDR1 KGHSH and CDR2 LQKENI. The CDR3 here is CASSLGQDPEQYF. DNA for the CDR3: TGTGCCAGCTCACTTGGACAGGACCCCGAGCAGTACTTC.

J is TRBJ2-5 and V is TRBV28; 7 bases align to TRBD2. This CDR3 comprises 14 residues. CDR1 is MDHEN and CDR2 is SYDVKM in the germline V gene. The junction had 5 bases not matched to a gene; V was cut back by 7 bases and J by 0 bases. The CDR3 spells CASTLSGNQETQYF. The CDR3, as DNA: TGTGCCAGCACCCTGAGCGGGAACCAAGAGACCCAGTACTTC.

The J gene is TRBJ2-1, the V gene TRBV11-2, with 8 bases that match TRBD2. Germline V gene data show CDR1 as SGHAT and CDR2 as FQNNGV. Trimming cost V 2 bases and J 3 bases; bases outside gene matches: 3. The CDR3 has 15 residues. CDR3 loop: CASSLSSGDYNEQFF. The CDR3 DNA reads TGTGCCAGCAGCTTAAGTAGCGGGGACTACAATGAGCAGTTCTTC.

The CDR3 loop reads CASSVLSGTGELFF. CDR3 nucleotides: TGTGCCAGCAGCGTCCTCTCCGGCACCGGGGAGCTGTTTTTT. The rearrangement uses TRBV9 and TRBJ2-2, with D uncertain. V lost 2 bases, J lost 4 bases, and 9 bases lay in between. CDR3 length equals 14 residues. Per the germline V gene, CDR1 is SGDLS and CDR2 is YYNGEE.

The V gene is TRBV19, the J gene TRBJ2-7; no reliable D call. V lost 4 bases to trimming and J lost 0 bases, with 10 bases between them. The V gene's germline CDR1 is LNHDA and CDR2 SQIVND (reference sequence). The CDR3 is made up of 14 amino acids. CDR3 in amino acids: CASSSKPGSYEQYF. The CDR3 DNA follows: TGTGCCAGTAGTAGCAAACCGGGCTCCTACGAGCAGTACTTC.